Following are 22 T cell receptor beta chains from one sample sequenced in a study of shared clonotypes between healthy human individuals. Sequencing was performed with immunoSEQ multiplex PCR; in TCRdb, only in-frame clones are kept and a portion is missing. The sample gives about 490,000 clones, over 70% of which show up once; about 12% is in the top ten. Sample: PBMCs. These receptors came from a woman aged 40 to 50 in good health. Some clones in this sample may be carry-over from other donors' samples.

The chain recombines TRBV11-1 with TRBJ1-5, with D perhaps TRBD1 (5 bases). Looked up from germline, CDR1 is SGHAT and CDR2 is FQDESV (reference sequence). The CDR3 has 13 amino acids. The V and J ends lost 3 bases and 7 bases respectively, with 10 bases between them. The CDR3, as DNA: TGTGCCAGCAGCTTGGGGGTAAGGCAGCCCCAGCATTTT. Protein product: CASSLGVRQPQHF.

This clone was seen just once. The CDR3 region is CASSRPGLASGEQFF. The CDR3 DNA reads as TGTGCCAGCAGCCGACCGGGACTAGCTTCCGGTGAGCAGTTCTTC. The chain employs TRBV28 and TRBJ2-1, with 9 positions matching TRBD2. CDR1 MDHEN and CDR2 SYDVKM come from the germline V gene. The CDR3 consists of 15 residues. Trimming at V came to 6 bases and at J to 9 bases, leaving 12 bases not matched to a gene.

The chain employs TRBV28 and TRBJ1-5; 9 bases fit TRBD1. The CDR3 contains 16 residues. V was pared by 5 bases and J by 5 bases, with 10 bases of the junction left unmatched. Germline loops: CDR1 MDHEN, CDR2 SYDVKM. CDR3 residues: CASSPPGQGPHQPQHF. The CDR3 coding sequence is TGTGCCAGCAGTCCTCCGGGACAGGGCCCCCATCAGCCCCAGCATTTT.

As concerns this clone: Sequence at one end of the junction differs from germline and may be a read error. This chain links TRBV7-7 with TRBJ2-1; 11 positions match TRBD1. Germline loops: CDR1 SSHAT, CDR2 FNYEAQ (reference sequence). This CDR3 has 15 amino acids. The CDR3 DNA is TGTGCTAGCAGCCCCGGGGACAGGGGGGCCGAGGAGCAGTTCTTC. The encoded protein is CASSPGDRGAEEQFF.

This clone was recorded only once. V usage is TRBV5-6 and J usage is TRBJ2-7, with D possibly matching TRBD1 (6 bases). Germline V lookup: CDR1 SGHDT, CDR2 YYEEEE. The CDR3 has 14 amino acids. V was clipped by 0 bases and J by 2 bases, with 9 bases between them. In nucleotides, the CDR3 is TGTGCCAGCAGCTTGGGAGCAGGGGCCTACGAGCAGTACTTC. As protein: CASSLGAGAYEQYF.

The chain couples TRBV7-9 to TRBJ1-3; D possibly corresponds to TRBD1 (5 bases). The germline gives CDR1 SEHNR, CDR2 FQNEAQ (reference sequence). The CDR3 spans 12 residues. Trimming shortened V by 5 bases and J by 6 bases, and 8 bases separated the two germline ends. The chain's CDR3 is CASSQGTNTIYF. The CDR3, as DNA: TGTGCCAGCAGCCAGGGAACAAACACCATATATTTT.

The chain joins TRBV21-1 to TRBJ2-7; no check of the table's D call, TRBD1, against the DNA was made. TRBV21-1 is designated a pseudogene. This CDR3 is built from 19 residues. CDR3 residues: CASSKARQGGGGSSYEQYF. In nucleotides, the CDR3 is TGTGCCAGCAGCAAAGCGAGGCAAGGCGGAGGGGGCAGCTCCTACGAGCAGTACTTC.

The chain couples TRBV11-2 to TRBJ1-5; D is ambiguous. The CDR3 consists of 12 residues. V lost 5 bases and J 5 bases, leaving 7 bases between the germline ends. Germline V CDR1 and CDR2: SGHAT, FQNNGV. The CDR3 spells CASSLPDQPQHF. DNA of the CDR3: TGTGCCAGCAGCCTTCCGGATCAGCCCCAGCATTTT.

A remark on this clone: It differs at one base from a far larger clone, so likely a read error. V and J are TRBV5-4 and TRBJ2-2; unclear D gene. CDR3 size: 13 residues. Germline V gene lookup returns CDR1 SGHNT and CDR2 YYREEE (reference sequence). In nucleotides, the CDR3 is TGTGCCGGCAGCTTGGTACACACCGGGGAGCTGTTTTTT. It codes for CAGSLVHTGELFF.

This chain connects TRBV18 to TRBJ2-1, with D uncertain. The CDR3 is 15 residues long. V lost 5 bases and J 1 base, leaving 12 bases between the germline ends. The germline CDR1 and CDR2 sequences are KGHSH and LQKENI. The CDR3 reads CASSGLGTSYNEQFF. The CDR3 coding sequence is TGTGCCAGCTCAGGGCTAGGTACATCCTACAATGAGCAGTTCTTC.

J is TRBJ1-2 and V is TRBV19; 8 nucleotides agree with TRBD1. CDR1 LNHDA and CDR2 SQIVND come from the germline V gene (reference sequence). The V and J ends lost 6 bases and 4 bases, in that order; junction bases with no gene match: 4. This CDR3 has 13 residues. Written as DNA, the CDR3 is TGTGCCAGTAGCCGACAGGGGAGCTATGGCTACACCTTC. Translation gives CASSRQGSYGYTF.

CDR3 in DNA: TGTGCCAGCAGCGAACCGACAGGGGGCATGATGAATGAGCAGTTCTTC. Protein: CASSEPTGGMMNEQFF. The chain uses TRBV7-9 and TRBJ2-1; 10 bases fit TRBD1. There are 16 residues in the CDR3. V lost 5 bases, J lost 7 bases, and 11 bases stayed unmatched. Germline V gene sequence: CDR1 SEHNR, CDR2 FQNEAQ (reference sequence).

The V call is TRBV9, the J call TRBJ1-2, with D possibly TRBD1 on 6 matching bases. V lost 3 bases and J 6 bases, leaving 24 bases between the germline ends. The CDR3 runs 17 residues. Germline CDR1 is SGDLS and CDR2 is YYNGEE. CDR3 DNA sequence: TGTGCCAGCAGCGCCCGCCCTACAGGGATTGACTACGATGGCTACACCTTC. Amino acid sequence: CASSARPTGIDYDGYTF.

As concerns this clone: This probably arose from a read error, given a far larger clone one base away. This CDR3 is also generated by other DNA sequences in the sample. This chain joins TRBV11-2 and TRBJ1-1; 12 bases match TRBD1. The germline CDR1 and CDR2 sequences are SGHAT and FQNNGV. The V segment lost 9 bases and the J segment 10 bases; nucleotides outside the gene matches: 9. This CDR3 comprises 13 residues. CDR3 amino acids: CASSPGQGAGAFF. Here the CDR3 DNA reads TGTGCCAGTAGCCCGGGACAGGGGGCTGGAGCTTTCTTT.

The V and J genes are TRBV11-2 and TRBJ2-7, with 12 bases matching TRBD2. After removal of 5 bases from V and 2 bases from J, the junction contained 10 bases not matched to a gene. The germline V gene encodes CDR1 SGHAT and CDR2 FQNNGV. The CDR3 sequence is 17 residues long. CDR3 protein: CASSPRRLAGGPYEQYF. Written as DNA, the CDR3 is TGTGCCAGCAGCCCGCGCCGGCTAGCGGGAGGGCCCTACGAGCAGTACTTC.

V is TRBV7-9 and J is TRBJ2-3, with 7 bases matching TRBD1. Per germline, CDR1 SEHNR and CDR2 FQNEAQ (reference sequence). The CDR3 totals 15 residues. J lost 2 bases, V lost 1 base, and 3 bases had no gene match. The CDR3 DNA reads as TGTGCCAGCAGCTTAGGGACAGGCTACACAGATACGCAGTATTTT. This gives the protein CASSLGTGYTDTQYF.

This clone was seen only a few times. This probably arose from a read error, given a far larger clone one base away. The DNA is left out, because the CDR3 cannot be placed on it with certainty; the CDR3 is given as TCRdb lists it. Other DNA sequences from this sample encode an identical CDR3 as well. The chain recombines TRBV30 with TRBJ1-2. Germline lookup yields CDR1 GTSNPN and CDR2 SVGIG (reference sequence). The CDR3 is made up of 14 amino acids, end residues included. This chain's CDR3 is CAWKFGAGAGGYTF.

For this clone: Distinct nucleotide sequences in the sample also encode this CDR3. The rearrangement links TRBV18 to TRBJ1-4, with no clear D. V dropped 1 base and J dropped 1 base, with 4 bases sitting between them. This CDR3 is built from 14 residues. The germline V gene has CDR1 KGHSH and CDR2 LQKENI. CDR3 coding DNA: TGTGCCAGCTCACCACAGGGAACTAATGAAAAACTGTTTTTT. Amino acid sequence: CASSPQGTNEKLFF. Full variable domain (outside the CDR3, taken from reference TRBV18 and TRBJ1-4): NAGVMQNPRHLVRRRGQEARLRCSPMKGHSHVYWYRQLPEEGLKFMVYLQKENIIDESGMPKERFSAEFPKEGPSILRIQQVVRGDSAAYFCASSPQGTNEKLFFGSGTQLSVL.

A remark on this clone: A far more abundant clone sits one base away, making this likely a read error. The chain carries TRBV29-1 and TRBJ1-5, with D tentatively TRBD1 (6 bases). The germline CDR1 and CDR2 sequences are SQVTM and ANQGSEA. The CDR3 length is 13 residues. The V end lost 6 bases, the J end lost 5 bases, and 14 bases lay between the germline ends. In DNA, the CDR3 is TGCAGCGTCTCCTCGGGGGGCGATCAGCCCCAGCATTTT. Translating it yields CSVSSGGDQPQHF.

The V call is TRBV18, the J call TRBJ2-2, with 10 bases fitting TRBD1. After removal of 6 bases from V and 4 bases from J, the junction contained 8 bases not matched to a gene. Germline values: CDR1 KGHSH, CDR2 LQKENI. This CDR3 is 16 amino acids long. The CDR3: CASSPNRQGATGELFF. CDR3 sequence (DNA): TGTGCCAGCTCCCCAAATCGACAGGGGGCCACCGGGGAGCTGTTTTTT.

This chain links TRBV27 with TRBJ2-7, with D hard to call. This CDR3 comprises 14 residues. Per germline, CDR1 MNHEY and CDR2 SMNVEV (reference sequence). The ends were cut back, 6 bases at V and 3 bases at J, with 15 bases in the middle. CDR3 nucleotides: TGTGCCAGCAGCTTTCTCCCCCTGGGCTACGAGCAGTACTTC. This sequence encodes CASSFLPLGYEQYF.

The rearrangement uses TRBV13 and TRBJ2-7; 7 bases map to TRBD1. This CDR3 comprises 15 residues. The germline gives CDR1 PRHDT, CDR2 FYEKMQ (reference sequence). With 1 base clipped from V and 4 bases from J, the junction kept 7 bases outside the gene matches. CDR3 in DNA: TGTGCCAGCAGCTTAGCTACGGGACAGCAATACGAGCAGTACTTC. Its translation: CASSLATGQQYEQYF.